The next 10 T cell receptor beta chains were all read from a single sample in a study of CD8 T cells in Susac syndrome. An input of roughly 0.45 to 1 ug of RNA was subjected to reverse transcription using random hexamers. MiXCR was run by TCRdb on the immunoSEQ multiplex PCR reads, yielding one entry per CDR3 protein. Among about 57,000 distinct CDR3 sequences listed, roughly 93% were seen once. Specimen: CD8+ T cells from PBMCs. The receptors come from a human donor with multiple sclerosis.

On this clonotype itself: Germline and junction disagree at one end, which may indicate a read error. The J gene is TRBJ1-1, the V gene TRBV20-1; D call uncertain. The V gene's germline CDR1 is DFQATT and CDR2 SNEGSKA (reference sequence). CDR3 length equals 13 residues. The DNA of the CDR3 is TGCAGTGCCCAGGCACTATATAACACTGAAGTTTTCTTT. It translates to CSAQALYNTEVFF.

The chain combines TRBV4-1 with TRBJ2-5, with TRBD2 matching 8 bases. The trim removed 1 base at V and 2 bases at J, leaving 3 bases unmatched. CDR1 is MGHRA and CDR2 is YSYEKL in the germline V gene. The CDR3 loop spans 15 amino acids. CDR3 nucleotides: TGCGCCAGCAGCCAAGCCGGGGGGGGGCAAGAGACCCAGTACTTC. This encodes CASSQAGGGQETQYF.

The rearrangement uses TRBV4-1 and TRBJ1-4; no firm D call. The CDR3 spans 17 residues. Germline-derived CDR1 and CDR2 are MGHRA and YSYEKL. V shed 0 bases and J shed 5 bases, with 16 bases lying between them. CDR3 DNA sequence: TGCGCCAGCAGCCAAGAGCCTCACGGTGGAGAGAATGAAAAACTGTTTTTT. Translated, it gives CASSQEPHGGENEKLFF.

The chain has TRBV6-6 and TRBJ2-7, with D hard to call. This CDR3 contains 13 residues. The V end was cut by 1 base, the J end by 2 bases, with 6 bases between. Germline CDR1 reads MNHNY; CDR2 reads SVGAGI (reference sequence). CDR3 loop: CASSYLEAYEQYF. The CDR3 nucleotides read TGTGCCAGCAGTTACTTAGAAGCCTACGAGCAGTACTTC.

CDR3 in amino acids: CASSPVPSQNKYTDTQYF. The CDR3 bases are TGTGCCAGCTCACCCGTGCCATCTCAAAATAAATACACAGATACGCAGTATTTT. The chain uses TRBV18 and TRBJ2-3; no definite D call. Germline V lookup: CDR1 KGHSH, CDR2 LQKENI. This CDR3 region has 18 residues. The V end lost 3 bases, the J end lost 2 bases, and 21 bases lay between the germline ends.

The rearrangement joins TRBV27 to TRBJ2-1; TRBD2 agrees at 8 bases. The CDR3 has 15 amino acids. J gave up 3 bases and V 4 bases, and 5 bases lay outside the gene matches. Germline CDR1 is MNHEY and CDR2 is SMNVEV (reference sequence). The CDR3 bases are TGTGCCAGCAGTTCGGGAGCGGGGGACTACAATGAGCAGTTCTTC. It encodes CASSSGAGDYNEQFF.

The chain employs TRBV3-1 and TRBJ2-5, with 8 positions matching TRBD2. Germline CDR1 is LGHDT and CDR2 is YNNKEL (reference sequence). The CDR3 length is 13 residues. Trimming at V came to 9 bases and at J to 3 bases, leaving 6 bases not matched to a gene. This CDR3 reads CASGETSEETQYF. The CDR3 DNA reads as TGTGCCAGTGGGGAGACTAGCGAAGAGACCCAGTACTTC.

Notes on this clonotype: The junction shows a germline mismatch at one end, possibly a read error. This rearrangement joins TRBV7-3 to TRBJ2-7, with D possibly called TRBD1 or TRBD2 (6 bases each). Germline V gene data show CDR1 as SGHTA and CDR2 as FQGTGA. CDR3 size: 13 residues. This chain's CDR3 is CASSSGVRGTPAF. As DNA, the CDR3 is TGTGCCAGCAGCTCTGGCGTTCGGGGGACACCCGCCTTC.

This clonotype was counted a single time. This chain joins TRBV2 and TRBJ2-6, with D perhaps TRBD2 (7 bases). Looked up from germline, CDR1 is SNHLY and CDR2 is FYNNEI. V lost 9 bases and J lost 0, with 18 bases in between. There are 17 residues in the CDR3. In DNA, the CDR3 is TGTGCCAGTGAAGGGGGGGCCCTAGTCTCTGGGGCCAACGTCCTGACTTTC. Its protein is CASEGGALVSGANVLTF.

The chain employs TRBV20-1 and TRBJ2-1; maybe TRBD1 (5 bases). The germline V gene encodes CDR1 DFQATT and CDR2 SNEGSKA (reference sequence). This CDR3 spans 11 amino acids. The CDR3 bases are TGCAATAACAGGATTTCCGGTGAGCAGTTCTTC. Its translation: CNNRISGEQFF.